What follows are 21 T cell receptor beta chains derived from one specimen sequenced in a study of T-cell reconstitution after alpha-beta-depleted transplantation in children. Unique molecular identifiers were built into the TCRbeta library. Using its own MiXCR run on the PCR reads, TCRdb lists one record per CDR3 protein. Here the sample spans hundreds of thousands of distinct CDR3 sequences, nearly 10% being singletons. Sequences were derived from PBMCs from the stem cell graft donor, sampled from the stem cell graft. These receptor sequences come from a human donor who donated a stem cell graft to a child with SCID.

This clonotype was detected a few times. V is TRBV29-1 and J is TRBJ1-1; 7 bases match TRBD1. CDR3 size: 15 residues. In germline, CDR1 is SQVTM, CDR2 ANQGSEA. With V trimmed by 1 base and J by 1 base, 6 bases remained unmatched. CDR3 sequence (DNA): TGCAGCGTTGAAGGATCGGGGACAGCGAACACTGAAGCTTTCTTT. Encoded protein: CSVEGSGTANTEAFF.

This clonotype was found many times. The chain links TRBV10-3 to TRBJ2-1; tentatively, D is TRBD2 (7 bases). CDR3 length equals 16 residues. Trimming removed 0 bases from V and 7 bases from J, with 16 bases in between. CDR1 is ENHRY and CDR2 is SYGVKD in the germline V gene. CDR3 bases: TGTGCCATCAGTGAGTCGATGGGGGGGGGCAGGAATGAGCAGTTCTTC. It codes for CAISESMGGGRNEQFF.

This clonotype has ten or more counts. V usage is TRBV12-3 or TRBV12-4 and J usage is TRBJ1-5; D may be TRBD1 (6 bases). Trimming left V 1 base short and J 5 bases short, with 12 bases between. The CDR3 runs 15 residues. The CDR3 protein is CASSLVGEGDQPQHF. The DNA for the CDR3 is TGTGCCAGCAGTTTAGTGGGGGAGGGGGATCAGCCCCAGCATTTT.

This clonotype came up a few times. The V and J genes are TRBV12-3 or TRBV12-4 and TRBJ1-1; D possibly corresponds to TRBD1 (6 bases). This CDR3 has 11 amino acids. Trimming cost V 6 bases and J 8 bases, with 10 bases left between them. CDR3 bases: TGTGCCAGCAGCGACGACAGGGAAGCTTTCTTT. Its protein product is CASSDDREAFF.

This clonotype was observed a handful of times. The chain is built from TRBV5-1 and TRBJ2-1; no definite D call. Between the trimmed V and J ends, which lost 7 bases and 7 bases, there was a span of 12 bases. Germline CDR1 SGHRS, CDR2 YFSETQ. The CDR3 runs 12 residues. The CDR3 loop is CASSHSRNEQFF. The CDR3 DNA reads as TGCGCCAGCTCCCATTCACGGAATGAGCAGTTCTTC.

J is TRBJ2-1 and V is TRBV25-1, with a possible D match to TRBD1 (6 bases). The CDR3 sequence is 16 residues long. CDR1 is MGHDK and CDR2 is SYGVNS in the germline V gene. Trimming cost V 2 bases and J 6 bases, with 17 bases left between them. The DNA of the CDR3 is TGTGCCAGCAGTGAACCCACAGGGAGAGGGGCCAATGAGCAGTTCTTC. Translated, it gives CASSEPTGRGANEQFF. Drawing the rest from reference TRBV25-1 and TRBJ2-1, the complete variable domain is EADIYQTPRYLVIGTGKKITLECSQTMGHDKMYWYQQDPGMELHLIHYSYGVNSTEKGDLSSESTVSRIRTEHFPLTLESARPSHTSQYLCASSEPTGRGANEQFFGPGTRLTVL.

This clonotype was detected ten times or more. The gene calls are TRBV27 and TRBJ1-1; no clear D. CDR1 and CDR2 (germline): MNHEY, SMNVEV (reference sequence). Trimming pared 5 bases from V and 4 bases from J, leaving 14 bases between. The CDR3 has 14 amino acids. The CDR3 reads CASSPATVTTEAFF. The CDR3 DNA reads TGTGCCAGCAGTCCCGCAACAGTGACCACTGAAGCTTTCTTT.

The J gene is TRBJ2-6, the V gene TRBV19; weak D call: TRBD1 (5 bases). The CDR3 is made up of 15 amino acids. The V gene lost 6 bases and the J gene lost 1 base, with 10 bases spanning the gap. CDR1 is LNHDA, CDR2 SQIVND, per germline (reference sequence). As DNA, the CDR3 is TGTGCCAGTAGGCCGACAGTATCTGGGGCCAACGTCCTGACTTTC. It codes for CASRPTVSGANVLTF. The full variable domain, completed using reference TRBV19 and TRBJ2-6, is DGGITQSPKYLFRKEGQNVTLSCEQNLNHDAMYWYRQDPGQGLRLIYYSQIVNDFQKGDIAEGYSVSREKKESFPLTVTSAQKNPTAFYLCASRPTVSGANVLTFGAGSRLTVL.

CDR3 sequence reads: CASSLGSGLNQPQHF. CDR3 bases: TGCGCCAGCAGCTTGGGGTCAGGTCTTAATCAGCCCCAGCATTTT. The chain employs TRBV5-1 and TRBJ1-5; D not certain. Trimming pared 0 bases from V and 4 bases from J, leaving 11 bases between. Per the germline V gene, CDR1 is SGHRS and CDR2 is YFSETQ. The CDR3 spans 15 residues.

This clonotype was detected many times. CDR3 residues: CASSPLPLGKTEAFF. The CDR3 DNA reads TGTGCCAGCTCACCACTTCCGTTGGGTAAGACTGAAGCTTTCTTT. The chain carries TRBV18 and TRBJ1-1; D is undetermined. Germline-derived CDR1 and CDR2 are KGHSH and LQKENI. Trimming left V 1 base short and J 5 bases short, with 14 bases between. This CDR3 region has 15 residues.

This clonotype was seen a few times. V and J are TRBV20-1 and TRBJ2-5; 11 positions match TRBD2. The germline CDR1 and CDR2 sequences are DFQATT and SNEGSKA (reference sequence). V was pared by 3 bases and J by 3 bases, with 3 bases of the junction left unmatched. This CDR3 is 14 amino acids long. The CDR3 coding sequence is TGCAGTGCTAGCCGACTAGCGGGGAAAGAGACCCAGTACTTC. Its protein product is CSASRLAGKETQYF.

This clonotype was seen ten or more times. The CDR3 DNA reads TGTGCCATCAGGGCCGGGACAGCACAAGAGACCCAGTACTTC. Amino acid sequence: CAIRAGTAQETQYF. The V call is TRBV10-3, the J call TRBJ2-5; 7 bases match TRBD1. The germline CDR1 and CDR2 sequences are ENHRY and SYGVKD. With V trimmed by 6 bases and J by 2 bases, 6 bases remained unmatched. CDR3 length: 14 amino acids.

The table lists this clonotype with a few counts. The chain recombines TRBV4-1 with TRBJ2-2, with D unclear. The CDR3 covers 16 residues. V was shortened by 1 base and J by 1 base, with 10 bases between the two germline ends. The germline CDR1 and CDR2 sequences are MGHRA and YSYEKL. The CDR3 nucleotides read TGCGCCAGCAGCCAAGTCATCAGCGTGAACACCGGGGAGCTGTTTTTT. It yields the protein CASSQVISVNTGELFF.

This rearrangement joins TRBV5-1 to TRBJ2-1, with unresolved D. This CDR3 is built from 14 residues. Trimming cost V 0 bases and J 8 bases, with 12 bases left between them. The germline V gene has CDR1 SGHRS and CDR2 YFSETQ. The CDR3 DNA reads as TGCGCCAGCAGCTTGGTTACCGGAGTGGATGAGCAGTTCTTC. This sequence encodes CASSLVTGVDEQFF.

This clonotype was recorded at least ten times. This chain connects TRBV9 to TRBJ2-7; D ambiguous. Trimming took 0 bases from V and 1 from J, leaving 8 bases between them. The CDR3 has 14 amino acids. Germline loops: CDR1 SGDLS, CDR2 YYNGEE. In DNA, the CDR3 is TGTGCCAGCAGCGTAGCGGGTCAGTCCTACGAGCAGTACTTC. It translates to CASSVAGQSYEQYF.

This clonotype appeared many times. The CDR3 spells CASRVSEAFF. CDR3 DNA sequence: TGTGCCAGCAGGGTTTCTGAAGCTTTCTTT. The V gene is TRBV2, the J gene TRBJ1-1; D gene ambiguous. CDR3 size: 10 residues. Germline CDR1 is SNHLY and CDR2 is FYNNEI. Deletions cut 6 bases from V and 6 bases from J, with 5 bases between. The full variable domain, with the rest looked up from reference TRBV2 and TRBJ1-1, is EPEVTQTPSHQVTQMGQEVILRCVPISNHLYFYWYRQILGQKVEFLVSFYNNEISEKSEIFDDQFSVERPDGSNFTLKIRSTKLEDSAMYFCASRVSEAFFGQGTRLTVV.

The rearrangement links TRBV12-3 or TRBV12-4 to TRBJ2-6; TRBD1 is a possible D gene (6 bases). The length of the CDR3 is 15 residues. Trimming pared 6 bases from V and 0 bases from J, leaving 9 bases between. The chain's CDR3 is CASRADSSGANVLTF. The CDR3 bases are TGTGCCAGCAGGGCGGACAGCTCTGGGGCCAACGTCCTGACTTTC.

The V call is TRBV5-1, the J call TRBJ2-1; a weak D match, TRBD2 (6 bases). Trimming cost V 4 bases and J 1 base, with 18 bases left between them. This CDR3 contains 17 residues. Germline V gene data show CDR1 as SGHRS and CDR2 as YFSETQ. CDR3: CASSTGPSGGSYNEQFF. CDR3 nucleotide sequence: TGCGCCAGCAGCACGGGCCCCTCCGGGGGTTCCTACAATGAGCAGTTCTTC.

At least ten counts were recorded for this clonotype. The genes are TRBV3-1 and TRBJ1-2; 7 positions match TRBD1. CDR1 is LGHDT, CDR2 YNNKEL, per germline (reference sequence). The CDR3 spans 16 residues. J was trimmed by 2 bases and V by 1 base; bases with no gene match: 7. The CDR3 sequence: CASSQGGGGFNYGYTF. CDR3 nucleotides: TGTGCCAGCAGCCAAGGAGGAGGGGGCTTCAACTATGGCTACACCTTC.

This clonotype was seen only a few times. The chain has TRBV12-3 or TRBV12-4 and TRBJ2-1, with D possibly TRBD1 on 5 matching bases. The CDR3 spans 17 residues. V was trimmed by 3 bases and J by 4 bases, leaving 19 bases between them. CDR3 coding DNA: TGTGCCAGCAGTTTGCATCAGGGCCTCTCGGGTTACAATGAGCAGTTCTTC. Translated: CASSLHQGLSGYNEQFF.

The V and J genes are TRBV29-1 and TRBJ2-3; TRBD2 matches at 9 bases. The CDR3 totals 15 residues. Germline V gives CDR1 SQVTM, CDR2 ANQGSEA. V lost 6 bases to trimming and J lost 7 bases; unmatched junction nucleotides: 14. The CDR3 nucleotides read TGCAGCGTCTCAGGTGGGCGGGGGGGCCGTAATACGCAGTATTTT. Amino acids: CSVSGGRGGRNTQYF.